The 32 T cell receptor beta chains in this list originate from one sample, sequenced in a study of OX40 agonist ivuxolimab in advanced cancers. The method was immunoSEQ multiplex PCR; TCRdb's version includes in-frame clones alone and lacks a portion of them. The sample lists approximately 99,000 clones, roughly 90% occurring once. Material: CD4+ or CD8+ T cells sorted from blood, obtained in a trial of the OX40 agonist ivuxolimab. These receptor sequences come from an adult with an advanced solid tumor such as melanoma, head and neck, liver or kidney cancer.

V gene TRBV2 combines with J gene TRBJ2-5; 7 bases are shared with TRBD2. The CDR3 runs to 14 residues. Per the germline V gene, CDR1 is SNHLY and CDR2 is FYNNEI. After removal of 5 bases from V and 2 bases from J, the junction contained 5 bases not matched to a gene. The CDR3, as DNA: TGTGCCAGCAGTTTACCGGGAGGTCAAGAGACCCAGTACTTC. Translating gives CASSLPGGQETQYF.

This chain links TRBV19 with TRBJ1-5; D remains unclear. V lost 4 bases and J lost 1, with 8 bases in between. Germline V gene sequence: CDR1 LNHDA, CDR2 SQIVND (reference sequence). This CDR3 is built from 14 residues. The CDR3 nucleotides read TGTGCCAGTAGTACCTCCCTAAGCAATCAGCCCCAGCATTTT. Its translation: CASSTSLSNQPQHF.

The rearrangement uses TRBV2 and TRBJ2-1; 11 bases map to TRBD2. Germline assignment: CDR1 SNHLY and CDR2 FYNNEI. V trimming: 4 bases; J trimming: 3 bases; junction bases outside the gene matches: 2. The CDR3 length is 15 residues. For the CDR3, the DNA is TGTGCCAGCAGTGCACTAGCGGGAGACTACAATGAGCAGTTCTTC. Translation: CASSALAGDYNEQFF.

The chain joins TRBV5-6 to TRBJ1-2, with D perhaps matching TRBD1 (5 bases). Trimming shortened V by 1 base and J by 3 bases, and 10 bases separated the two germline ends. The CDR3 is made up of 14 amino acids. Germline values: CDR1 SGHDT, CDR2 YYEEEE. The CDR3 spells CASSLTRGDYGYTF. The CDR3 DNA reads TGTGCCAGCAGCTTGACACGGGGGGACTATGGCTACACCTTC.

The chain links TRBV5-1 to TRBJ2-2, with D possibly being TRBD2 (6 bases). The V gene lost 1 base and the J gene lost 5 bases, with 12 bases spanning the gap. Germline CDR1 SGHRS, CDR2 YFSETQ. This CDR3 region has 15 residues. The CDR3 DNA is TGCGCCAGCAGCTTGATCCGGGGGAGGACCGGGGAGCTGTTTTTT. Translation: CASSLIRGRTGELFF.

The rearrangement joins TRBV11-2 to TRBJ1-2; D is possibly TRBD1 (5 bases). The CDR3 runs to 18 residues. Trimming stripped 5 bases from V and 2 bases from J, with 24 bases between. Germline V lookup: CDR1 SGHAT, CDR2 FQNNGV. The CDR3 nucleotides read TGTGCCAGCAGCGGCCAGGGTCCCCTGGGGGTGGGGAACTATGGCTACACCTTC. Its translation: CASSGQGPLGVGNYGYTF.

The V gene is TRBV21-1, the J gene TRBJ2-1; TRBD1 is taken as the D call from the table, unchecked against the DNA. TRBV21-1 is a known pseudogene. This CDR3 comprises 11 residues. The CDR3 DNA sequence: TGTGCCAGCGGACTCCCGGGACAGGGATTCTTC. It yields the protein CASGLPGQGFF.

The chain carries TRBV19 and TRBJ1-1; no reliable D call. The CDR3 totals 16 residues. V gave up 5 bases and J gave up 0 bases, with 16 bases separating them. Germline lookup yields CDR1 LNHDA and CDR2 SQIVND (reference sequence). This CDR3 reads CASSPFPTLMNTEAFF. CDR3 nucleotide sequence: TGTGCCAGTAGTCCGTTCCCAACGCTTATGAACACTGAAGCTTTCTTT.

The genes are TRBV18 and TRBJ2-4; D could derive from TRBD1 or TRBD2 (5 bases each). CDR1 is KGHSH, CDR2 LQKENI, per germline. V was pared by 2 bases and J by 5 bases, with 13 bases between. The CDR3 contains 15 residues. In DNA form, the CDR3 reads TGTGCCAGCTCACCATTGGGGGTGGGACAAAACATTCAGTACTTC. As protein: CASSPLGVGQNIQYF. The complete variable domain, with remaining parts taken from reference TRBV18 and TRBJ2-4, reads NAGVMQNPRHLVRRRGQEARLRCSPMKGHSHVYWYRQLPEEGLKFMVYLQKENIIDESGMPKERFSAEFPKEGPSILRIQQVVRGDSAAYFCASSPLGVGQNIQYFGAGTRLSVL.

The V gene is TRBV10-3, the J gene TRBJ1-2; 7 nucleotides agree with TRBD1. The germline gives CDR1 ENHRY, CDR2 SYGVKD. The CDR3 is 15 amino acids. V shed 5 bases and J 1 base; nucleotides not matched to a gene: 7. The CDR3 DNA reads as TGTGCCATCAGTTCACGCGGGACAGTTAACTATGGCTACACCTTC. This encodes CAISSRGTVNYGYTF.

The V call is TRBV11-2, the J call TRBJ2-5; the D gene is possibly TRBD2 (6 bases). Looked up from germline, CDR1 is SGHAT and CDR2 is FQNNGV. Trimming took 0 bases from V and 5 from J, leaving 16 bases between them. This CDR3 is 16 amino acids long. In DNA form, the CDR3 reads TGTGCCAGCAGCTTAGAGGGAGGCAGACGGAGGGAGACCCAGTACTTC. Its protein is CASSLEGGRRRETQYF. Variable domain in full (rest from reference TRBV11-2 and TRBJ2-5): EAGVAQSPRYKIIEKRQSVAFWCNPISGHATLYWYQQILGQGPKLLIQFQNNGVVDDSQLPKDRFSAERLKGVDSTLKIQPAKLEDSAVYLCASSLEGGRRRETQYFGPGTRLLVL.

This clone has just one count. The chain employs TRBV5-4 and TRBJ2-1, with D possibly matching TRBD2 (6 bases). The CDR3 length is 15 residues. Germline-derived CDR1 and CDR2 are SGHNT and YYREEE (reference sequence). V lost 4 bases and J 6 bases, leaving 17 bases between the germline ends. This chain's CDR3 is CASSLPGSQRNEQFF. In DNA form, the CDR3 reads TGTGCCAGCAGCCTACCCGGGAGTCAACGCAATGAGCAGTTCTTC.

This clone was seen only once. As DNA, the CDR3 is TGTGCCTGGAGTGTCCCGGACAGTGCCAAAAACATTCAGTACTTC. Amino acid sequence: CAWSVPDSAKNIQYF. The V gene is TRBV30, the J gene TRBJ2-4; possibly TRBD1 for D (6 bases). Germline V gene data show CDR1 as GTSNPN and CDR2 as SVGIG (reference sequence). The CDR3 spans 15 residues. V was trimmed by 0 bases and J by 1 base, leaving 10 bases between them. Supplemented by reference TRBV30 and TRBJ2-4, the full variable domain reads SQTIHQWPATLVQPVGSPLSLECTVEGTSNPNLYWYRQAAGRGLQLLFYSVGIGQISSEVPQNLSASRPQDRQFILSSKKLLLSDSGFYLCAWSVPDSAKNIQYFGAGTRLSVL.

The rearrangement links TRBV2 to TRBJ2-1, with D unclear. V lost 8 bases to trimming and J lost 8 bases, with 16 bases between them. The CDR3 is 13 residues long. In germline, CDR1 is SNHLY, CDR2 FYNNEI. The CDR3 region is CASFGFDTDEQFF. The CDR3 coding sequence is TGTGCCAGCTTCGGCTTCGATACGGATGAGCAGTTCTTC. Full variable domain (missing parts from reference TRBV2 and TRBJ2-1): EPEVTQTPSHQVTQMGQEVILRCVPISNHLYFYWYRQILGQKVEFLVSFYNNEISEKSEIFDDQFSVERPDGSNFTLKIRSTKLEDSAMYFCASFGFDTDEQFFGPGTRLTVL.

The chain recombines TRBV11-3 with TRBJ2-5, with 11 bases identical to TRBD1. The CDR3 loop spans 14 amino acids. Germline V lookup: CDR1 SGHNT, CDR2 YENEEA. Trimming removed 5 bases from V and 3 bases from J; junction bases left unmatched: 2. The CDR3 is CASSLGQGEETQYF. The CDR3 bases are TGTGCCAGCAGCCTGGGACAGGGGGAAGAGACCCAGTACTTC.

The genes are TRBV30 and TRBJ1-1; D is undetermined. The CDR3 spans 13 residues. V was cut by 3 bases and J by 1 base, with 9 bases left in between. Germline CDR1 and CDR2: GTSNPN and SVGIG (reference sequence). CDR3: CAWRVTSNTEAFF. In DNA, the CDR3 is TGTGCCTGGAGGGTAACCTCGAACACTGAAGCTTTCTTT.

V gene TRBV6-5 combines with J gene TRBJ1-2, with 8 bases aligning to TRBD1. The CDR3 length is 14 residues. The J segment lost 6 bases and the V segment lost 6 bases, leaving 9 bases of the junction unmatched. Germline CDR1 reads MNHEY; CDR2 reads SVGAGI. CDR3 sequence (DNA): TGTGCCAGCAGGCCTGGGACAGGCGGTCATGGCTACACCTTC. Its protein is CASRPGTGGHGYTF.

The rearrangement joins TRBV5-4 to TRBJ1-3; D ambiguous. CDR3 length: 14 amino acids. V gave up 5 bases and J gave up 0 bases, with 9 bases separating them. CDR1 and CDR2 (germline): SGHNT, YYREEE (reference sequence). The CDR3 coding sequence is TGTGCCAGCAGGAACGACCTCTCTGGAAACACCATATATTTT. It encodes CASRNDLSGNTIYF.

The chain is built from TRBV25-1 and TRBJ1-3, with 7 bases identical to TRBD1. Germline assignment: CDR1 MGHDK and CDR2 SYGVNS. Trimming cost V 3 bases and J 1 base; bases outside gene matches: 6. The CDR3 is 16 amino acids. As DNA, the CDR3 is TGTGCCAGCAGTGACGTAGGGGGCCCTTCTGGAAACACCATATATTTT. This encodes CASSDVGGPSGNTIYF.

This clone occurred once. The chain combines TRBV25-1 with TRBJ2-7; D is possibly TRBD1 or TRBD2 (5 bases each). Germline V lookup: CDR1 MGHDK, CDR2 SYGVNS. V lost 2 bases to trimming and J lost 2 bases, with 13 bases between them. There are 15 residues in the CDR3. Here the CDR3 reads CASSEPGPLTYEQYF. CDR3 DNA sequence: TGTGCCAGCAGTGAACCGGGACCTCTTACCTACGAGCAGTACTTC.

The chain employs TRBV11-3 and TRBJ2-2; the match to TRBD2 covers 8 bases. V was clipped by 9 bases and J by 5 bases; unmatched bases: 14. CDR1 and CDR2 (germline): SGHNT, YENEEA. This CDR3 comprises 16 residues. The CDR3 region has the DNA TGTGCCAGGTCCCCGCGACGGGAGGGCCATACCGGGGAGCTGTTTTTT. This sequence encodes CARSPRREGHTGELFF.

The rearrangement joins TRBV6-1 to TRBJ2-6; D remains ambiguous. This CDR3 has 17 residues. Germline lookup yields CDR1 MNHNS and CDR2 SASEGT. Trimming cost V 2 bases and J 0 bases, with 11 bases left between them. The CDR3 bases are TGTGCCAGCAGTGAATCATACGGGTTCTCTGGGGCCAACGTCCTGACTTTC. Encoded protein: CASSESYGFSGANVLTF.

The gene calls are TRBV29-1 and TRBJ1-6, with D uncertain. The CDR3 is made up of 13 amino acids. V was cut by 4 bases and J by 2 bases, with 6 bases left in between. Germline CDR1 SQVTM, CDR2 ANQGSEA. CDR3 in amino acids: CSVGGTYNSPLHF. The CDR3 DNA follows: TGCAGCGTTGGGGGTACCTATAATTCACCCCTCCACTTT.

This clone was seen a single time. The V call is TRBV5-1, the J call TRBJ2-7; tentatively, D is TRBD1 (6 bases). Trimming cost V 5 bases and J 0 bases, with 15 bases left between them. Germline CDR1 SGHRS, CDR2 YFSETQ. The CDR3 runs 15 residues. The CDR3 bases are TGCGCCAGCAGTGTGCAGGGGACAAGCTCCTACGAGCAGTACTTC. It encodes CASSVQGTSSYEQYF. The entire variable domain, with the rest obtained from reference TRBV5-1 and TRBJ2-7, is as follows: KAGVTQTPRYLIKTRGQQVTLSCSPISGHRSVSWYQQTPGQGLQFLFEYFSETQRNKGNFPGRFSGRQFSNSRSEMNVSTLELGDSALYLCASSVQGTSSYEQYFGPGTRLTVT.

The genes are TRBV7-6 and TRBJ1-2; D call uncertain. Trimming took off 5 bases at V and 6 bases at J, with 19 bases between the two ends. In germline, CDR1 is SGHVS, CDR2 FNYEAQ. The CDR3 is 15 residues long. In DNA form, the CDR3 reads TGTGCCAGCAGCCCCCCCGGGGAAAATAGGGATGGCTACACCTTC. Translated, it gives CASSPPGENRDGYTF.

This rearrangement joins TRBV7-3 to TRBJ2-5; perhaps TRBD2 as D (6 bases). The length of the CDR3 is 15 residues. From germline, CDR1 is SGHTA and CDR2 FQGTGA. V lost 5 bases to trimming and J lost 2 bases, with 15 bases between them. The CDR3 DNA reads TGTGCCAGCAGCGCCAACGGGGGAGAACAAGAGACCCAGTACTTC. Translated, it gives CASSANGGEQETQYF.

V gene TRBV7-3 combines with J gene TRBJ2-2; no clear D gene. Germline V gene lookup returns CDR1 SGHTA and CDR2 FQGTGA. Trimming removed 1 base from V and 6 bases from J, with 9 bases in between. There are 14 residues in the CDR3. The CDR3, as DNA: TGTGCCAGCAGCTTAAGGACGCCACCCGGGGAGCTGTTTTTT. Its protein is CASSLRTPPGELFF.

The CDR3, as DNA: TGTGCCAGCTCCCGCGGACAGGGACACTATGGCTACACCTTC. Amino acids: CASSRGQGHYGYTF. The chain is built from TRBV18 and TRBJ1-2, with TRBD1 matching over 8 bases. Germline lookup yields CDR1 KGHSH and CDR2 LQKENI. The CDR3 is 14 amino acids. Trimming cost V 6 bases and J 3 bases; bases outside gene matches: 6.

The rearrangement uses TRBV11-2 and TRBJ1-2; D ambiguous. The CDR3 runs to 15 residues. The germline V gene encodes CDR1 SGHAT and CDR2 FQNNGV. Trimming removed 5 bases from V and 6 bases from J, with 19 bases in between. CDR3 sequence reads: CASSRTTTSTDGYTF. The CDR3 DNA reads as TGTGCCAGCAGCCGAACCACGACTTCAACAGATGGCTACACCTTC.

There are a few counts of this clone. The chain links TRBV6-1 to TRBJ1-2; a possible D gene is TRBD1 (5 bases). CDR1 MNHNS and CDR2 SASEGT come from the germline V gene. The CDR3 sequence is 15 residues long. The V end lost 2 bases, the J end lost 4 bases, and 14 bases lay between the germline ends. CDR3 nucleotide sequence: TGTGCCAGCAGTGAAACACGAGCAGGGAGCTATGGCTACACCTTC. Amino acid sequence: CASSETRAGSYGYTF.

This chain uses TRBV7-8 with TRBJ1-6; maybe TRBD1 (5 bases). V lost 5 bases and J 8 bases, leaving 13 bases between the germline ends. Per the germline V gene, CDR1 is SGHVS and CDR2 is FQNEAQ. The CDR3 runs to 14 residues. This chain's CDR3 is CASSPVRADSPLHF. CDR3 DNA sequence: TGTGCCAGCAGCCCTGTCAGGGCAGATTCACCCCTCCACTTT.

V gene TRBV6-5 combines with J gene TRBJ2-1; the match to TRBD2 covers 11 bases. Germline-derived CDR1 and CDR2 are MNHEY and SVGAGI. V trimming: 6 bases; J trimming: 6 bases; junction bases outside the gene matches: 4. The CDR3 spans 14 residues. The CDR3 DNA reads as TGTGCCAGCAGACTAGCGGGAGTATCCAATGAGCAGTTCTTC. It encodes CASRLAGVSNEQFF.